This T cell receptor (beta chain) was profiled in a study of T cells in narcolepsy. Study summary: Patients with NT1 or NT2 and healthy control donors were enrolled. Study-wide results and limits: Some memory CD4+ repertoires had no autoreactive clone sequences. Healthy controls reportedly lacked the autoreactive clonotypes serially found in patients' blood.

Sequencing was performed with immunoSEQ multiplex PCR; in TCRdb, only in-frame clones are kept and a portion is missing. The sample has tens of thousands of clones, around 80% seen once. Germline-derived CDR1 and CDR2 are SEHNR and FQNEAQ (reference sequence). This CDR3 is built from 13 residues. Trimming pared 4 bases from V and 9 bases from J, leaving 10 bases between. In the case of this clone: Its antigen remains unknown.

The chain joins TRBV7-9 to TRBJ1-6; TRBD1 might be the D (5 bases). The receptor was isolated from a human donor in good health. Input material: memory (CD45RA-) CD4+ T cells from blood. For the CDR3, the DNA is TGTGCCAGCAGCTCAGTCCAGGGTTCACCCCTCCACTTT. Translating gives CASSSVQGSPLHF.